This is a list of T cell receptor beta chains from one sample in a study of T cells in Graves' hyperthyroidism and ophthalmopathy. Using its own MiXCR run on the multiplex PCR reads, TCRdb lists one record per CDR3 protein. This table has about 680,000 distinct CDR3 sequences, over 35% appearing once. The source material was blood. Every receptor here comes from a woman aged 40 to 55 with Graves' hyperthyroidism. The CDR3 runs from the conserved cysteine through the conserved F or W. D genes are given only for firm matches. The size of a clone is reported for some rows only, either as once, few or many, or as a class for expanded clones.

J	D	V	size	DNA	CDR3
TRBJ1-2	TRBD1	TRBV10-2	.	TGCGCCAGCAGTGAGCGGGACAGGGAAGCGAGCGGCTACACCTTC	CASSERDREASGYTF
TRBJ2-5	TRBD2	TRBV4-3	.	TGCGCCAGCAGCCAAGATCCCGCTAGCGGGGGACGGGAGACCCAGTACTTC	CASSQDPASGGRETQYF
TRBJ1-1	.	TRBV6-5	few	TGTGCCAGCAGTTACTCCCCCTCGGGGAACACTGAAGCTTTCTTT	CASSYSPSGNTEAFF
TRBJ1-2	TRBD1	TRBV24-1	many	TGTGCCACCAGCGGAATACCGGGACAGGGCGCGGGGGGCTACACCTTC	CATSGIPGQGAGGYTF
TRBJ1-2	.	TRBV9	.	TGTGCCAGCAGCGTAGGTCTTTTAGCGGGGAACTATGGCTACACCTTC	CASSVGLLAGNYGYTF
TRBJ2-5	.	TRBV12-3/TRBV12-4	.	TGTGCCACCGCTAGGGAGGGGGTCCAAGAGACCCAGTACTTC	CATAREGVQETQYF
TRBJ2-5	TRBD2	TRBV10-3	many	TGTGCCATCAGTGCAGCGGGGGGAAATGAAGAGACCCAGTACTTC	CAISAAGGNEETQYF
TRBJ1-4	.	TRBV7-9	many	TGTGCCAGCAGCTCGCCGACCTATTGGGAGGAAAAACTGTTTTTT	CASSSPTYWEEKLFF
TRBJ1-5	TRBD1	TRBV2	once	TGTGCCAGCTATTCCCAGGGGACAGGGGGCAATCAGCCCCAGCATTTT	CASYSQGTGGNQPQHF
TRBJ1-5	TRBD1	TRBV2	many	TGTGCCAGCAGGACAGGGAGGGGCAATCAGCCCCAGCATTTT	CASRTGRGNQPQHF
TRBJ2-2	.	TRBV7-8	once	TGTGCCAGCAGCTTACAATTGGGCCACACCGGGGAGCTGTTTTTT	CASSLQLGHTGELFF
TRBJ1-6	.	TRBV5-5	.	TGTGCCAGCAGCTCCTCATGGACAGCTTATAATTCACCCCTCCACTTT	CASSSSWTAYNSPLHF
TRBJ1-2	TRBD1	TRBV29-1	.	TGCAGCGTGGTGGGGACAGCGAACTATGGCTACACCTTC	CSVVGTANYGYTF
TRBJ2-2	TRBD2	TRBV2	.	TGTGCCAGCACGACTAGCGGGACGAACACCGGGGAGCTGTTTTTT	CASTTSGTNTGELFF
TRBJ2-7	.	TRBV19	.	TGTGCCAGTAGTATAGTCCCGGATTCCTACGAGCAGTACTTC	CASSIVPDSYEQYF
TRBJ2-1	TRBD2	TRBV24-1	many	TGTGCCACCAGTGATTACCCCACCAGCGGGAGGTACAATGAGCAGTTCTTC	CATSDYPTSGRYNEQFF
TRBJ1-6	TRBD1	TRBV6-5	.	TGTGCCAGCAGTTACGCAGGACAGGGGGCTGATTCACCCCTCCACTTT	CASSYAGQGADSPLHF
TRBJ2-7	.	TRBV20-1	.	TGCAGTGCCGCGGGACAGGGACAGACTAGCGGGCACTACGAGCAGTACTTC	CSAAGQGQTSGHYEQYF
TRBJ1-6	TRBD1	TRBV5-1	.	TGCGCCAGCAGCTTGGTAGGGACAGGGTTGAATTCACCCCTCCACTTT	CASSLVGTGLNSPLHF
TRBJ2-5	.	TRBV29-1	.	TGCAGCGTTGACCGCCCAGAGACCCAGTACTTC	CSVDRPETQYF
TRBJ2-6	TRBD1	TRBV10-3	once	TGTGCCATCCTGGGACAGCACGCTGGGGCCAACGTCCTGACTTTC	CAILGQHAGANVLTF
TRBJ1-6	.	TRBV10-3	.	TGTGCCATCAGGGAACAGGGACTCGGGAATTCACCCCTCCACTTT	CAIREQGLGNSPLHF